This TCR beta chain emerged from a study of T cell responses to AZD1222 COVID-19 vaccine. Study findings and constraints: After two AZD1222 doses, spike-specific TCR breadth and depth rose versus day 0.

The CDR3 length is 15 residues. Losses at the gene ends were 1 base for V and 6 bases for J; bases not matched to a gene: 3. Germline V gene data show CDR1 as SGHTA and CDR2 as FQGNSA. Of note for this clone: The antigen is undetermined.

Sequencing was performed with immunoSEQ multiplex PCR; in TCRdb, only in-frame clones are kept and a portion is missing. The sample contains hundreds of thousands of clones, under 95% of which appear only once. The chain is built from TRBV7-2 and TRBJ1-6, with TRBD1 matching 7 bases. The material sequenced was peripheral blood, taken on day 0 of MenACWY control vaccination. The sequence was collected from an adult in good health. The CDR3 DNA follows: TGTGCCAGCAGCTTAGAGGGGGCGCGTAATTCACCCCTCCACTTT. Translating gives CASSLEGARNSPLHF.